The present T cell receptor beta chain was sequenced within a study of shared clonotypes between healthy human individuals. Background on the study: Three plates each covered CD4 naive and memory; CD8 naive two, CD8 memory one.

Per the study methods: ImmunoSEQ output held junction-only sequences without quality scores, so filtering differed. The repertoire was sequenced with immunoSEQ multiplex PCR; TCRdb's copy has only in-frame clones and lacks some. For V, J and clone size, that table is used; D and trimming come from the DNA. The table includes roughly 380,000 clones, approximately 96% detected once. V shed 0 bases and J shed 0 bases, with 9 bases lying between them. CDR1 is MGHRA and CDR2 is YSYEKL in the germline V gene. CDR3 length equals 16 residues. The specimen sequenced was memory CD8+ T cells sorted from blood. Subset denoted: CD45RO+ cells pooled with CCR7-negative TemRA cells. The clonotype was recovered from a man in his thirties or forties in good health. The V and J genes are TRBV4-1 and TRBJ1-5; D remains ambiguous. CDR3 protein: CASSQDPQNSNQPQHF. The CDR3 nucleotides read TGCGCCAGCAGCCAAGATCCCCAGAATAGCAATCAGCCCCAGCATTTT.